These T cell receptor beta chains were read from a single sample in a study of T cells in Graves' hyperthyroidism and ophthalmopathy. Via MiXCR, TCRdb re-called the multiplex PCR reads, giving one row per CDR3 protein. The table includes roughly 380,000 distinct CDR3 sequences, roughly 13% detected once. Sequencing was carried out using blood. The source is a young woman with Graves' hyperthyroidism. CDR3s include the opening cysteine and the closing phenylalanine or tryptophan. The D gene is left open where the match is weak. The size entry is marked missing in some rows and otherwise reads once, few, many or a size class.

>TRBD2|many|TRBV2|TRBJ2-5|14
TGTGCCAGCAAGCCAGCGGGACTCTCAGAGACCCAGTACTTC
CASKPAGLSETQYF
>NA|few|TRBV12-3/TRBV12-4|TRBJ2-4|15
TGTGCCAGCAGTGACCTTGGAGTGGTGGAAAACATTCAGTACTTC
CASSDLGVVENIQYF
>NA|many|TRBV7-2|TRBJ2-2|16
TGTGCCAGCAGCGCGCTTGCAGACAAGAACACCGGGGAGCTGTTTTTT
CASSALADKNTGELFF
>TRBD2|many|TRBV20-1|TRBJ2-7|16
TGCAGTGCTATGCCGGGACTAGCGGGAGGGTTTTACGAGCAGTACTTC
CSAMPGLAGGFYEQYF
>TRBD2|many|TRBV10-3|TRBJ2-3|14
TGTGCCATCAGTGACAGCGGGATGACAGATACGCAGTATTTT
CAISDSGMTDTQYF
>NA|many|TRBV20-1|TRBJ2-7|13
TGCAGTGCCCTGGACTCGACCTCCTACGAGCAGTACTTC
CSALDSTSYEQYF
>TRBD2|few|TRBV5-4|TRBJ2-7|14
TGTGCCAGCAGCCCCACTAGCGGCCCATACGAGCAGTACTTC
CASSPTSGPYEQYF
>TRBD1|many|TRBV27|TRBJ2-1|16
TGTGCCAGCAGTTTATCGGGGACAGGGATCCCCAATGAGCAGTTCTTC
CASSLSGTGIPNEQFF
>NA|NA|TRBV29-1|TRBJ2-5|12
TGCAGCGCCCTACAGGGATCGGAGACCCAGTACTTC
CSALQGSETQYF
>TRBD2|many|TRBV6-2/TRBV6-3|TRBJ2-5|14
TGTGCCAGTAGTAGCGGGAGGTCTCAAGAGACCCAGTACTTC
CASSSGRSQETQYF
>TRBD1|NA|TRBV19|TRBJ1-3|13
TGTGCCAGCGAACAGGGGGCTGGAAACACCATATATTTT
CASEQGAGNTIYF
>NA|many|TRBV19|TRBJ2-1|15
TGTGCCAGTACCCCGCCGGGGAGCTCCTACAATGAGCAGTTCTTC
CASTPPGSSYNEQFF
>NA|NA|TRBV28|TRBJ1-5|12
TGTGCCAGCAGTTTATTGCGCCGTATCGTGCATTTT
CASSLLRRIVHF
>TRBD2|many|TRBV28|TRBJ2-7|15
TGTGCCAGCAGTTTAGCGGCGGCGGGAGGCGGCGAGCAGTACTTC
CASSLAAAGGGEQYF
>NA|few|TRBV27|TRBJ2-1|13
TGTGCCAGCACCCGGAATCAGGGTGGTGAGCAGTTCTTC
CASTRNQGGEQFF
>TRBD2|many|TRBV6-1|TRBJ2-3|17
TGTGCCAGCAGGAGGCCGGGACTAGCGGGAAACACAGATACGCAGTATTTT
CASRRPGLAGNTDTQYF
>TRBD1|many|TRBV28|TRBJ2-3|14
TGTGCCAGCAGCAGACAGGGGGAGACAGATACGCAGTATTTT
CASSRQGETDTQYF
>TRBD1|many|TRBV6-1|TRBJ2-2|15
TGTGCCAGCAGATCCGACAGGGTATATGCCGGGGAGCTGTTTTTT
CASRSDRVYAGELFF
>TRBD1|many|TRBV5-1|TRBJ1-6|14
TGCGCCAGCAGCGAGGGACAGTATAATTCACCCCTCCACTTT
CASSEGQYNSPLHF
>TRBD1|NA|TRBV20-1|TRBJ1-1|13
TGCAGCGTTCAAGGGGGCTGGAGCACTGAAGCTTTCTTT
CSVQGGWSTEAFF
>NA|many|TRBV12-3/TRBV12-4|TRBJ2-2|11
TGTGCCAGCTCTAGCCCCGGGGAGCTGTTTTTT
CASSSPGELFF
>NA|many|TRBV29-1|TRBJ2-7|12
TGCAGCGTTGAGGGTGAGGCCTACGAGCAGTACTTC
CSVEGEAYEQYF
>TRBD1|few|TRBV28|TRBJ1-5|18
TGTGCCAGCAGTTTCCGATCCAGACAGGGACCGGGGAAGCAGCCCCAGCATTTT
CASSFRSRQGPGKQPQHF
>TRBD1|many|TRBV7-9|TRBJ2-5|14
TGTGCCAGCAGCTTAGCCACAGGGGGAGAGACCCAGTACTTC
CASSLATGGETQYF
>NA|NA|TRBV10-2|TRBJ2-5|15
TGCGCCAGCAGTGAGTCGGGTGGCAGACAAGAGACCCAGTACTTC
CASSESGGRQETQYF
>TRBD1|many|TRBV18|TRBJ1-1|16
TGTGCCAGCTCACCACTGGCAGGGGGGATGAACACTGAAGCTTTCTTT
CASSPLAGGMNTEAFF
>NA|many|TRBV29-1|TRBJ1-1|12
TGCAGCGTGGGGGGGGGGTGGACTGAAGCTTTCTTT
CSVGGGWTEAFF
>NA|NA|TRBV20-1|TRBJ1-1|15
TGCAGTGCTAGAGATCGGGGGAGGGGAGGCACTGAAGCTTTCTTT
CSARDRGRGGTEAFF
>NA|many|TRBV3-1|TRBJ2-1|14
TGTGCCAGCAGCCTACGGTCGAGGGTCCATGAGCAGTTCTTC
CASSLRSRVHEQFF
>NA|many|TRBV28|TRBJ2-1|12
TGTGCCAGCACGACAGGACATAATGAGCAGTTCTTC
CASTTGHNEQFF
>NA|few|TRBV28|TRBJ1-4|15
TGTGCCAGCAGTTTATCGTCAGGGGCTAATGAAAAACTGTTTTTT
CASSLSSGANEKLFF
>TRBD1|many|TRBV4-1|TRBJ2-3|15
TGCGCCAGCAGCCAGTGGGGACAGAGCACAGATACGCAGTATTTT
CASSQWGQSTDTQYF
>TRBD1|few|TRBV27|TRBJ2-1|15
TGTGCCAGCAGCCGAACAGGGGGCAGCTACAATGAGCAGTTCTTC
CASSRTGGSYNEQFF
>NA|few|TRBV20-1|TRBJ2-1|15
TGCAGTGCTAGGGAAAGGTCTAGCTCCTACAATGAGCAGTTCTTC
CSARERSSSYNEQFF
>NA|few|TRBV15|TRBJ1-1|15
TGTGCCACCAGCAGAGCCTTCGGGGGTAGGACTGAAGCTTTCTTT
CATSRAFGGRTEAFF
>TRBD2|many|TRBV13|TRBJ2-1|19
TGTGCCAGCAGCCACGGACTAGCGGGGGGCCTTGGCTCCTACAATGAGCAGTTCTTC
CASSHGLAGGLGSYNEQFF
>NA|NA|TRBV12-3/TRBV12-4|TRBJ2-1|15
TGTGCCAGCAGTTCGGGGGTTGACTCCTACAATGAGCAGTTCTTC
CASSSGVDSYNEQFF
>TRBD1|NA|TRBV25-1|TRBJ2-1|12
TGTGCCAGCAGTCCCGGGGACAGGGAGCAGTTCTTC
CASSPGDREQFF
>NA|few|TRBV6-1|TRBJ2-2|17
TGTGCCAGCACCAACCCTGGAGGCGGGAAGAACACCGGGGAGCTGTTTTTT
CASTNPGGGKNTGELFF
>NA|NA|TRBV10-3|TRBJ2-1|13
TGTGCCATCAGCCCCCCTCCCTACAATGAGCAGTTCTTC
CAISPPPYNEQFF
>NA|many|TRBV7-6|TRBJ2-3|18
TGTGCCAGCAGCTTAAGGGACGTCAAGTTCACTCGCACAGATACGCAGTATTTT
CASSLRDVKFTRTDTQYF
>NA|NA|TRBV10-3|TRBJ1-6|13
TGTGCCGTCGGGACACCGAATAATTCACCCCTCCACTTT
CAVGTPNNSPLHF
>NA|many|TRBV4-1|TRBJ2-7|13
TGCGCCAGCAGCCCTGGTCCATTTTACGAGCAGTACTTC
CASSPGPFYEQYF
>TRBD1|few|TRBV3-1|TRBJ1-1|16
TGTGCCAGCAGCCAAATCGGACAGGGCGTCCCCACTGAAGCTTTCTTT
CASSQIGQGVPTEAFF
>NA|NA|TRBV13|TRBJ2-7|13
TGTGCCAGCAGCACCAGGGCCGCCTACGAGCAGTACTTC
CASSTRAAYEQYF
>TRBD2|many|TRBV11-1|TRBJ2-1|16
TGTGCCAGCAGCGATAGCGGGAGAGGGGCCTACAATGAGCAGTTCTTC
CASSDSGRGAYNEQFF
>TRBD2|few|TRBV7-9|TRBJ2-3|19
TGTGCCAGCAGCTTACCCCCCGATAGCGGGAGCCTCAGTGCAGATACGCAGTATTTT
CASSLPPDSGSLSADTQYF
>TRBD2|many|TRBV7-9|TRBJ2-3|17
TGTGCCAGCAGCTTTGGACTAGCGTCTCTCTCTGGGGATACGCAGTATTTT
CASSFGLASLSGDTQYF
>NA|NA|TRBV4-3|TRBJ1-5|16
TGCGCCAGCAGCCAAGAATCCGGGAACAGCAATCAGCCCCAGCATTTT
CASSQESGNSNQPQHF
>NA|NA|TRBV6-1|TRBJ1-2|14
TGTGCCAGCAAACCTTTGGGAGGAGTCTATGGCTACACCTTC
CASKPLGGVYGYTF
>NA|many|TRBV7-9|TRBJ1-2|14
TGTGCCAGCAGCTTAGTGGGTCTGAGTTATGGCTACACCTTC
CASSLVGLSYGYTF
>TRBD1|NA|TRBV7-2|TRBJ2-7|15
TGTGCCAGCAGCTTAGGGGGGACAGGGAGCAACGAGCAGTACTTC
CASSLGGTGSNEQYF
>NA|many|TRBV12-3/TRBV12-4|TRBJ2-1|11
TGTGCCACGACCAGGGAAACTGAGCAGTTCTTC
CATTRETEQFF
>TRBD1|few|TRBV28|TRBJ2-1|15
TGTGCCAGCACCCTTGGACAGGGGGAAAGCAATGAGCAGTTCTTC
CASTLGQGESNEQFF
>NA|NA|TRBV27|TRBJ2-1|14
TGTGCCAGCGGAGATTTAGAAGAGTGGAATGAGCAGTTCTTC
CASGDLEEWNEQFF
>NA|many|TRBV7-2|TRBJ1-1|15
TGTGCCAGCAGCCAACAGCCGACAGGGAACACTGAAGCTTTCTTT
CASSQQPTGNTEAFF
>NA|many|TRBV6-1|TRBJ1-1|14
TGTGCCAGCAGTCGATCCCAGGTCAACACTGAAGCTTTCTTT
CASSRSQVNTEAFF
>NA|NA|TRBV29-1|TRBJ2-1|12
TGCAGCGTTGAAGGAGACAGCAATTTGCGGTTCTTC
CSVEGDSNLRFF
>NA|many|TRBV30|TRBJ1-1|15
TGTGCCTGGAGTGAAAGGGGAGGGTATGGCACTGAAGCTTTCTTT
CAWSERGGYGTEAFF